The clone carrying this TCR beta chain was observed a few times. The data belong to a study of T-cell reconstitution after alpha-beta-depleted transplantation in children. For TCRbeta, the library was prepared with unique molecular identifiers. TCRdb reprocessed the PCR reads with MiXCR, giving one entry per CDR3 protein. The data show approximately 510,000 distinct CDR3 sequences, with about 17% seen just once and 3.3% held by the top ten. V trimming: 4 bases; J trimming: 3 bases; junction bases outside the gene matches: 16. The CDR3 is 17 residues long. CDR1 and CDR2 (germline): SGHRS, YFSETQ. This TCR derives from a human donor who donated a stem cell graft to a child with acute lymphoblastic leukemia. The gene calls are TRBV5-1 and TRBJ2-7; 7 nucleotides line up with TRBD2. The sequenced sample was PBMCs from the stem cell graft donor, obtained from the stem cell graft. The DNA for the CDR3 is TGCGCCAGCAGCCCGATAGGGCTGGCGGGAGCCCTCTACGAGCAGTACTTC. Translated, it gives CASSPIGLAGALYEQYF.